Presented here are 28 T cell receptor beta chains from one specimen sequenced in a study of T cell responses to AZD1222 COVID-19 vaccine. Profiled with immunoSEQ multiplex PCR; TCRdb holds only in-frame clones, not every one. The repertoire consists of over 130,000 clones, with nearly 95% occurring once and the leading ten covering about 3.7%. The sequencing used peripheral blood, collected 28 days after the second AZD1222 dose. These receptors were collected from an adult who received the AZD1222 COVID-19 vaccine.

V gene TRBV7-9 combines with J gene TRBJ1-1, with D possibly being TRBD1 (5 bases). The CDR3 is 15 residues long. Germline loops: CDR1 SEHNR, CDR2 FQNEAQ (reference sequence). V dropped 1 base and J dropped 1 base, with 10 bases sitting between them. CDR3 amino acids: CASSLGGGTNTEAFF. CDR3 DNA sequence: TGTGCCAGCAGCTTAGGTGGGGGAACGAACACTGAAGCTTTCTTT.

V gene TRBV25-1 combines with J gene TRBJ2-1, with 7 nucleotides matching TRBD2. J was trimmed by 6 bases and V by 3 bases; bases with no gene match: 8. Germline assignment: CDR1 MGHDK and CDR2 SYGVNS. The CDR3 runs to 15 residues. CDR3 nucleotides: TGTGCCAGCAGTGACACACGGGGACTACCCAATGAGCAGTTCTTC. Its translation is CASSDTRGLPNEQFF.

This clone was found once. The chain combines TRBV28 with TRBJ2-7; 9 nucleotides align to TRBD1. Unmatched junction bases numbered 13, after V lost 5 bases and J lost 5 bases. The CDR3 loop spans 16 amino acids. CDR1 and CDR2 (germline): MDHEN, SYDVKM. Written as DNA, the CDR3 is TGTGCCAGCAGTACTATCTGGGGGGACAGGGCAAACGAGCAGTACTTC. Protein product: CASSTIWGDRANEQYF. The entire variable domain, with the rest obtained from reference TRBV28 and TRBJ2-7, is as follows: DVKVTQSSRYLVKRTGEKVFLECVQDMDHENMFWYRQDPGLGLRLIYFSYDVKMKEKGDIPEGYSVSREKKERFSLILESASTNQTSMYLCASSTIWGDRANEQYFGPGTRLTVT.

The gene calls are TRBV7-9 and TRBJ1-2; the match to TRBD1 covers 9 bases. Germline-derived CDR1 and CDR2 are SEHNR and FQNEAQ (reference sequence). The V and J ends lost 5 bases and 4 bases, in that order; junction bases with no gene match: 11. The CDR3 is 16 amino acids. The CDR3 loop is CASSPGQGWGSYGYTF. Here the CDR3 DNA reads TGTGCCAGCAGCCCAGGACAGGGGTGGGGGAGCTATGGCTACACCTTC.

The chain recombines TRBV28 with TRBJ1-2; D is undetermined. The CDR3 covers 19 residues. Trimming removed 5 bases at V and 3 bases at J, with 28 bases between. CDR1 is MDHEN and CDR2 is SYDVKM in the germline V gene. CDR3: CASSPLNWAAPGGDYGYTF. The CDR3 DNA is TGTGCCAGCAGTCCTCTTAATTGGGCTGCTCCAGGCGGAGACTATGGCTACACCTTC.

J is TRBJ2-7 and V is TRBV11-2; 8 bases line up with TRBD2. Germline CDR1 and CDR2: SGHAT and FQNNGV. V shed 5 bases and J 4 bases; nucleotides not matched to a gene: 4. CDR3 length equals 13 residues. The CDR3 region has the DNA TGTGCCAGCAGCAGCGGGAGTATTTACGAGCAGTACTTC. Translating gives CASSSGSIYEQYF.

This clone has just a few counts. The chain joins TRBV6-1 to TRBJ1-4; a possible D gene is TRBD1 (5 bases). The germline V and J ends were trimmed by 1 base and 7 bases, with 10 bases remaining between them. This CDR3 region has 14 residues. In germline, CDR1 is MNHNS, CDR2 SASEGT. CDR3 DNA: TGTGCCAGCAGTGAAGGAGGGGCCGGTGAAAAACTGTTTTTT. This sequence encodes CASSEGGAGEKLFF.

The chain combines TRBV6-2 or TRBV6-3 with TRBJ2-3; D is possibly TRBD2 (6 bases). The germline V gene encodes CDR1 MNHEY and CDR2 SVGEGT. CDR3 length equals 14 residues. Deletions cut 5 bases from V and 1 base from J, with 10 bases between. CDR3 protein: CASSRRERTDTQYF. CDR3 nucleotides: TGTGCCAGCAGTAGGAGGGAGCGCACAGATACGCAGTATTTT.

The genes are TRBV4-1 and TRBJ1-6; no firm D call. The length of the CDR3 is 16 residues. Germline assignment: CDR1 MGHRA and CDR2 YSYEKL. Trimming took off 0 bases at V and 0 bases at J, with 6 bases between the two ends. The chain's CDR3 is CASSQDRSSYNSPLHF. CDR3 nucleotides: TGCGCCAGCAGCCAAGACAGGAGCTCCTATAATTCACCCCTCCACTTT.

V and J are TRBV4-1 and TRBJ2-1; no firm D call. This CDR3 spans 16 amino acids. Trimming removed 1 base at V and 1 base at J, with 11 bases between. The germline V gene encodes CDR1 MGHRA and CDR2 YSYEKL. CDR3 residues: CASSQGAIWSYNEQFF. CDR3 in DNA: TGCGCCAGCAGCCAAGGCGCCATTTGGTCCTACAATGAGCAGTTCTTC.

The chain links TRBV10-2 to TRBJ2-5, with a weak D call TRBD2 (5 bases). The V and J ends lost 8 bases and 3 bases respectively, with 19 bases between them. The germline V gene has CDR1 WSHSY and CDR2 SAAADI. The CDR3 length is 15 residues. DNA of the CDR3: TGCGCCAGCCAGAGTGGGTGGTCCGGGGAAGAGACCCAGTACTTC. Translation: CASQSGWSGEETQYF.

In DNA form, the CDR3 reads TGTGCCAGCAGCGTAGAGGTAGCGGGAGCAGACCCCTACAATGAGCAGTTCTTC. Translation gives CASSVEVAGADPYNEQFF. The chain couples TRBV9 to TRBJ2-1, with TRBD2 identical over 9 bases. This CDR3 is 18 amino acids long. Germline-derived CDR1 and CDR2 are SGDLS and YYNGEE. V shed 0 bases, J shed 2 bases, and the junction held 9 bases outside the gene matches.

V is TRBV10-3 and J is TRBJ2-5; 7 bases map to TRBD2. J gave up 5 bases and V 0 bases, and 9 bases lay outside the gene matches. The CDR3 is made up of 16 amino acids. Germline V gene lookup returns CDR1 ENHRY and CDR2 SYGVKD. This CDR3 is CAISESEAGPVETQYF. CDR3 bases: TGTGCCATCAGTGAGTCTGAAGCGGGACCGGTTGAGACCCAGTACTTC.

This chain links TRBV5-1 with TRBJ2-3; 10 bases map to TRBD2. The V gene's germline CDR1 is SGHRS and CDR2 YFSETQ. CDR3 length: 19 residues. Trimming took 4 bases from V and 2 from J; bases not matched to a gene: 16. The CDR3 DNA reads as TGCGCCAGCAGCCCCCATCTCGGCCGACTAGCGGGTATCACAGATACGCAGTATTTT. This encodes CASSPHLGRLAGITDTQYF.

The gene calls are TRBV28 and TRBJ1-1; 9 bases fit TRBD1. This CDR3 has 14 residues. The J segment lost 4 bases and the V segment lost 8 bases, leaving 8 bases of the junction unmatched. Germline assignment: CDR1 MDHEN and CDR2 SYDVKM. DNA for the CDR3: TGTGCCAGCGTACCCGGGACAGGGTTCACTGAAGCTTTCTTT. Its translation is CASVPGTGFTEAFF.

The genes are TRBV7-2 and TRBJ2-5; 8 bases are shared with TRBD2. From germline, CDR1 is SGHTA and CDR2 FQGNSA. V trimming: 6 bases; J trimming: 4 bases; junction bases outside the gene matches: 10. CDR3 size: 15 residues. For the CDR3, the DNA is TGTGCCAGCAGATCCAAAAGCGGGAGTGGAGAGACCCAGTACTTC. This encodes CASRSKSGSGETQYF. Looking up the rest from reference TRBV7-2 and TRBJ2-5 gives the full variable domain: GAGVSQSPSNKVTEKGKDVELRCDPISGHTALYWYRQSLGQGLEFLIYFQGNSAPDKSGLPSDRFSAERTGGSVSTLTIQRTQQEDSAVYLCASRSKSGSGETQYFGPGTRLLVL.

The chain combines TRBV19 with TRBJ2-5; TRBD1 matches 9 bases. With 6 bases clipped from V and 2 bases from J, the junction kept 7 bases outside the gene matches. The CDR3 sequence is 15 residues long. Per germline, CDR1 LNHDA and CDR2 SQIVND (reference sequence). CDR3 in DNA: TGTGCCAGTAGAGCTCTGGACAGGGGACAAGAGACCCAGTACTTC. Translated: CASRALDRGQETQYF.

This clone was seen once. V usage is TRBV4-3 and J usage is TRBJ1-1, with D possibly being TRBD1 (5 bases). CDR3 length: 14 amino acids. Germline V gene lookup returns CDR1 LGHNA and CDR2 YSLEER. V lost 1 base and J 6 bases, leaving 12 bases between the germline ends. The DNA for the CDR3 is TGCGCCAGCAGCCAAGGGGCGGGGGAATCTGAAGCTTTCTTT. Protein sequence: CASSQGAGESEAFF.

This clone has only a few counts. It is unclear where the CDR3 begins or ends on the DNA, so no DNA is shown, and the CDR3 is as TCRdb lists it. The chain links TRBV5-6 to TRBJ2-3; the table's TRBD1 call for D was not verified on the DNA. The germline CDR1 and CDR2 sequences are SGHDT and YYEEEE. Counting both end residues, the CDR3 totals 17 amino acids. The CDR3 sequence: CASSPLWQGPPTDTQYF.

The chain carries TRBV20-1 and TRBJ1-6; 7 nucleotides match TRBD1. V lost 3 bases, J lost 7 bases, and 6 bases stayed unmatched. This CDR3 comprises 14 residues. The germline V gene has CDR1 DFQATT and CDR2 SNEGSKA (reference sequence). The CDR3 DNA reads TGCAGTGCTAGTCTGACAGGGAGGAATTCACCCCTCCACTTT. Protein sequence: CSASLTGRNSPLHF.

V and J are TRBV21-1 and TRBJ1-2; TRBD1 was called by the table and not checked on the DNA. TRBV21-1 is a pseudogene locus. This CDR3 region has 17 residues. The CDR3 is CASSKPLRTGERYGYTF. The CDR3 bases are TGTGCCAGCAGCAAACCCCTGCGGACAGGGGAACGGTATGGCTACACCTTC.

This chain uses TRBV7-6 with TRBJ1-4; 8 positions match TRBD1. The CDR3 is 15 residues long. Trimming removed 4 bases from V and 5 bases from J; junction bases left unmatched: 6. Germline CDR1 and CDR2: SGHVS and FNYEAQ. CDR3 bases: TGTGCCAGCAGCTACCGACAGGGGAAAAATGAAAAACTGTTTTTT. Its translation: CASSYRQGKNEKLFF.

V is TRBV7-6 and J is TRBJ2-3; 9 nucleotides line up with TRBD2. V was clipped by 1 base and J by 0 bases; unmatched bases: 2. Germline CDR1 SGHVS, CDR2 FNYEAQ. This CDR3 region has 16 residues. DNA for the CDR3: TGTGCCAGCAGCTTAGTTAGCGGGAGAAGCACAGATACGCAGTATTTT. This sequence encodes CASSLVSGRSTDTQYF.

CDR3 residues: CAIREGENTEAFF. The CDR3 DNA reads as TGTGCCATCAGGGAGGGGGAGAACACTGAAGCTTTCTTT. The V call is TRBV10-3, the J call TRBJ1-1, with D tentatively TRBD1 (6 bases). Per germline, CDR1 ENHRY and CDR2 SYGVKD. This CDR3 region has 13 residues. Trimming stripped 6 bases from V and 1 base from J, with 9 bases between.

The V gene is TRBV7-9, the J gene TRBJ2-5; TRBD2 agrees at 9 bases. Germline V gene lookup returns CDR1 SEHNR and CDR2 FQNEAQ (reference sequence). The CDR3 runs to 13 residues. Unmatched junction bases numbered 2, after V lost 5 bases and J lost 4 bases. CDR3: CASSDSGRETQYF. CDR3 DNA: TGTGCCAGCAGCGATAGCGGGAGAGAGACCCAGTACTTC. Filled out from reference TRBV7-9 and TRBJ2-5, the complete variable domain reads DTGVSQNPRHKITKRGQNVTFRCDPISEHNRLYWYRQTLGQGPEFLTYFQNEAQLEKSRLLSDRFSAERPKGSFSTLEIQRTEQGDSAMYLCASSDSGRETQYFGPGTRLLVL.

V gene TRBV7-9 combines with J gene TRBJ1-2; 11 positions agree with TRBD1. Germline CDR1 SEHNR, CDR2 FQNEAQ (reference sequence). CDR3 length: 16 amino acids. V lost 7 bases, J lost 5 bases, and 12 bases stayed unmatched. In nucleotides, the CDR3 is TGTGCCAGCACTCAAAATACGGGGACAGGGGGTTATGGCTACACCTTC. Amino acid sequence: CASTQNTGTGGYGYTF.

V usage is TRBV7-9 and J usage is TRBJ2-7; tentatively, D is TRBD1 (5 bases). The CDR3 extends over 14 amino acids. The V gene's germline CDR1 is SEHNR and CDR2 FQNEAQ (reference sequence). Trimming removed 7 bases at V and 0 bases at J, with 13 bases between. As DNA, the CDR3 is TGTGCCAGCACCAAGGGCAGGGACTCCTACGAGCAGTACTTC. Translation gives CASTKGRDSYEQYF.

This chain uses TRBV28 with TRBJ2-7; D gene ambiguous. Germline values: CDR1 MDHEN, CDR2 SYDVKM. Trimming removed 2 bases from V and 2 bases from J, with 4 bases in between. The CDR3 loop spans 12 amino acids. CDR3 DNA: TGTGCCAGCAGTTTAGGCGCCTACGAGCAGTACTTC. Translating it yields CASSLGAYEQYF. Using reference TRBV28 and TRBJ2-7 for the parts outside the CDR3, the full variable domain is DVKVTQSSRYLVKRTGEKVFLECVQDMDHENMFWYRQDPGLGLRLIYFSYDVKMKEKGDIPEGYSVSREKKERFSLILESASTNQTSMYLCASSLGAYEQYFGPGTRLTVT.